This T cell receptor beta chain was obtained from a study of monozygotic twins with inflammatory bowel disease. Broader study findings: Relative clonotype sharing with others was diminished in IBD patients versus healthy twins, particularly with disease activity.

Following a re-call of the 5' RACE reads, TCRdb has one entry per CDR3 protein and lacks DNA. The table lists roughly 320,000 distinct CDR3 sequences. Points on this clonotype: What it binds is not known.

The CDR3 length is 13 residues. CDR1 KGHDR and CDR2 SFDVKD come from the germline V gene. The V call is TRBV24-1, the J call TRBJ2-5; TCRdb's D call, TRBD1, is unchecked because there is no DNA. The sample consisted of blood. This clonotype was obtained from a human donor with ulcerative colitis or Crohn's disease, or a healthy co-twin of an affected twin (not recorded which). The chain's CDR3 is CATQSGFQETQYF.